This TCR beta chain was retrieved from a study of blood T cells in healthy people across ages. Through a sample-barcoded 5' primer and a J-beta primer mix, a second PCR was run for roughly 7 to 11 cycles. The yield of each sample was at least 3 million CDR3-containing paired-end reads. Each CDR3 protein is one row after TCRdb ran MiXCR on the 5' RACE reads. Among around 1,800,000 distinct CDR3 sequences listed, 30% to 40% were seen once. Each individual donor underwent a draw of approximately 9.8 milliliters of peripheral blood. Extracted total RNA amounted to at least 6 micrograms for each sample. The clonotype originates from a human donor in good health. Sequencing was done on a sample of blood.

The CDR3 nucleotides read TGTGCCAGCAGCCAACCCCCCGGATCCCGCACCACAGATACGCAGTATTTT. Its translation is CASSQPPGSRTTDTQYF. The rearrangement links TRBV14 to TRBJ2-3; D ambiguous. This CDR3 is built from 17 residues. Germline V lookup: CDR1 SGHDN, CDR2 FVKESK. Trimming shortened V by 2 bases and J by 2 bases, and 17 bases separated the two germline ends.